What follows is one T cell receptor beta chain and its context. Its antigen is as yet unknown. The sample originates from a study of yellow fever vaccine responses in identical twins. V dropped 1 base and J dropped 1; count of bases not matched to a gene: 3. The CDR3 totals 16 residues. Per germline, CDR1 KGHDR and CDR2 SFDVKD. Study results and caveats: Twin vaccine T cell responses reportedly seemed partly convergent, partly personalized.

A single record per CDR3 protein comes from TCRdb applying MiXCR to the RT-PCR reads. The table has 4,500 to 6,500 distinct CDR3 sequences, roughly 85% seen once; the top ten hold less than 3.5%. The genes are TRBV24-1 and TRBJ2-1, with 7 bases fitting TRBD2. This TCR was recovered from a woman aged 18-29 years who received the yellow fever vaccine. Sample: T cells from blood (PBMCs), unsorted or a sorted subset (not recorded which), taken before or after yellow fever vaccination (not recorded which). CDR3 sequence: CATSDFSGGSYNEQFF. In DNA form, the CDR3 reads TGTGCCACCAGTGATTTTTCGGGGGGATCCTACAATGAGCAGTTCTTC.